This T cell receptor (beta chain) comes out of a study of T cell responses to AZD1222 COVID-19 vaccine. Using immunoSEQ multiplex PCR, the repertoire was profiled, and TCRdb retains in-frame clones only, with some absent. The sample shows about 110,000 clones, approximately 85% of them seen only once. Trimming took 2 bases from V and 0 from J, leaving 14 bases between them. Germline loops: CDR1 MNHEY, CDR2 SVGEGT. CDR3 length equals 17 residues. The sequence came from an adult in good health. V gene TRBV6-2 or TRBV6-3 combines with J gene TRBJ2-1, with a tentative D call TRBD2 (5 bases). The sample here was peripheral blood, taken on day 0 of AZD1222 vaccination. CDR3 sequence: CASSYRDYPSSYNEQFF. In DNA, the CDR3 is TGTGCCAGCAGTTACCGAGACTACCCGAGCTCCTACAATGAGCAGTTCTTC.